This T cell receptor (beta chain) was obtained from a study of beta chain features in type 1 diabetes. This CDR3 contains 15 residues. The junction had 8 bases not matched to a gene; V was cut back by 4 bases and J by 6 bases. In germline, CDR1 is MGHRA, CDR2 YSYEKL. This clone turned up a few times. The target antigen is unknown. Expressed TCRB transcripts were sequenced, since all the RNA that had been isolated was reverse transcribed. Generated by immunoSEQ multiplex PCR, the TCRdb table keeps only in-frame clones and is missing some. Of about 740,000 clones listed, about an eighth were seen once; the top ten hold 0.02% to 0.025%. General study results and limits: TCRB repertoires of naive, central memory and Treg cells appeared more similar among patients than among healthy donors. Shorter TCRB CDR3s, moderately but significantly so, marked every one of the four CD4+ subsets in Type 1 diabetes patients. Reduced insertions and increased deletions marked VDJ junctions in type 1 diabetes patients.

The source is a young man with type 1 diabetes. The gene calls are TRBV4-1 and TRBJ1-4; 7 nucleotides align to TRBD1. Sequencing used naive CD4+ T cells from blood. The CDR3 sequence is CASSPTGQLYEKLFF. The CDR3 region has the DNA TGCGCCAGCAGCCCTACGGGACAGCTGTATGAAAAACTGTTTTTT.